This TCR beta chain originates from a study of OX40 agonist ivuxolimab in advanced cancers. Whole-study results and caveats: Mean expanded clone counts were higher in CD8+ than CD4+ T cells.

This clone came up once. Its antigen is unidentified. The assay was immunoSEQ multiplex PCR, and TCRdb's table has in-frame clones only and misses some. The repertoire holds tens of thousands of clones, with 70% to 90% as singletons. With 3 bases clipped from V and 5 bases from J, the junction kept 9 bases outside the gene matches. Per the germline V gene, CDR1 is SGDLS and CDR2 is YYNGEE. This CDR3 comprises 15 residues. The clonotype comes from an adult with an advanced solid tumor such as melanoma, head and neck, liver or kidney cancer. The V and J genes are TRBV9 and TRBJ2-5; the match to TRBD1 covers 8 bases. This specimen was CD4+ or CD8+ T cells sorted from blood, taken in a trial of the OX40 agonist ivuxolimab. The CDR3 DNA reads TGTGCCAGCAGCGCAGGACAGGGCCCGGGGGAGACCCAGTACTTC. It codes for CASSAGQGPGETQYF. Using reference TRBV9 and TRBJ2-5 for the parts outside the CDR3, the full variable domain is DSGVTQTPKHLITATGQRVTLRCSPRSGDLSVYWYQQSLDQGLQFLIQYYNGEERAKGNILERFSAQQFPDLHSELNLSSLELGDSALYFCASSAGQGPGETQYFGPGTRLLVL.